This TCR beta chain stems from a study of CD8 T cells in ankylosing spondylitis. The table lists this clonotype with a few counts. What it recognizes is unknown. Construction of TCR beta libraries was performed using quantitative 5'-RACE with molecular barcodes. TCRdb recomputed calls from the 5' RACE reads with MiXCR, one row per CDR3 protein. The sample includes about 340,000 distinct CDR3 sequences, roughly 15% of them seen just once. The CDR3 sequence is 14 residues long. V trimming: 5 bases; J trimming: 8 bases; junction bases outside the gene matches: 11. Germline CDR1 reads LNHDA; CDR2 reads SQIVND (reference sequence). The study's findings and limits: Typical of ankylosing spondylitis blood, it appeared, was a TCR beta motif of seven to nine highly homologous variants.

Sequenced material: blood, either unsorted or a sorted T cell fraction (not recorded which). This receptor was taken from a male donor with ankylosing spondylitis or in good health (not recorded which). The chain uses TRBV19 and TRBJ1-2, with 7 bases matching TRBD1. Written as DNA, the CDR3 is TGTGCCAGTAGTGCTACAGGGGTAGACAGGGGCTACACCTTC. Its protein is CASSATGVDRGYTF.